This record looks at one T cell receptor (beta chain) sequence and its context. The antigen is undetermined. It was cDNA, reverse transcribed from extracted RNA, that served as the sequencing template. This table comes from immunoSEQ multiplex PCR, and its TCRdb copy is limited to in-frame clones, with some not included. This sample has roughly 200,000 clones, with 40% to 45% found just once. This specimen comes from a study of CD8+ T cells in alopecia areata. General study results and limits: With patients, TCR sharing proved less clear than in mice, a difference possibly related to HLA.

Treatment reported: oral pan-JAK inhibitor, 5-10 mg twice daily. Germline V gives CDR1 MNHNS, CDR2 SASEGT. This CDR3 spans 15 amino acids. Trimming stripped 9 bases from V and 2 bases from J, with 20 bases between. This rearrangement joins TRBV6-1 to TRBJ2-7; D perhaps matches TRBD1 (5 bases). The sequence was obtained from a human donor with alopecia areata. This sample comprised CD4+ T cells sorted from blood, obtained around week 36, from a patient treated with tofacitinib. This chain's CDR3 is CASLATDTVAYEQYF. CDR3 in DNA: TGTGCCAGTCTCGCCACGGACACTGTTGCCTACGAGCAGTACTTC.